This T cell receptor beta chain came from a study of T cell repertoires in cytomegalovirus infection. General study results and limits: Summed frequency of public TCR beta families distinguished CMV carriers with the relevant HLA.

For this clonotype: The target antigen is unknown.

TCRdb passed the reads through MiXCR, listing each CDR3 protein once. The repertoire has 700,000 to 850,000 distinct CDR3 sequences, about 30% of them found once; the top ten carry approximately 13%. This CDR3 region has 17 residues. V lost 4 bases and J 4 bases, leaving 23 bases between the germline ends. Germline values: CDR1 SGDLS, CDR2 YYNGEE. This chain uses TRBV9 with TRBJ2-5; possibly TRBD1 or TRBD2 for D (5 bases each). The source of this sequence is a human donor in good health (CMV status not recorded). Some clones in this sample may be carry-over from other donors' samples. Sample: cultured CD8+ T cells from PBMCs, taken from culture after CMV antigen stimulation. CDR3 in DNA: TGTGCCAGCAGCCCCCAAAGAGAGGGGCAGGCCCCAGAGACCCAGTACTTC. It encodes CASSPQREGQAPETQYF.